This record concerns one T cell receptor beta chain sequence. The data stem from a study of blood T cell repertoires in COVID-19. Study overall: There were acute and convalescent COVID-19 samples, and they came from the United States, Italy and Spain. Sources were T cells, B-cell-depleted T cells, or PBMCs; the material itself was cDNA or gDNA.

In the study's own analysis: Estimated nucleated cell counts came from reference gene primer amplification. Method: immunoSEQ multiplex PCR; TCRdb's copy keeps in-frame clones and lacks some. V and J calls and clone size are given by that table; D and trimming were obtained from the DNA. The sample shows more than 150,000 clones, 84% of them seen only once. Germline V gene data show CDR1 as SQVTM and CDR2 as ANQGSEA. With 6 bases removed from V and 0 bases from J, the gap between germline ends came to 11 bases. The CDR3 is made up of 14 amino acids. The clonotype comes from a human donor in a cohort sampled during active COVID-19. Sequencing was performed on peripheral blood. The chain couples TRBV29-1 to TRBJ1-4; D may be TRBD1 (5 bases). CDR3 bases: TGCAGCGTAAGGCCGGGGGCAACTAATGAAAAACTGTTTTTT. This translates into CSVRPGATNEKLFF.